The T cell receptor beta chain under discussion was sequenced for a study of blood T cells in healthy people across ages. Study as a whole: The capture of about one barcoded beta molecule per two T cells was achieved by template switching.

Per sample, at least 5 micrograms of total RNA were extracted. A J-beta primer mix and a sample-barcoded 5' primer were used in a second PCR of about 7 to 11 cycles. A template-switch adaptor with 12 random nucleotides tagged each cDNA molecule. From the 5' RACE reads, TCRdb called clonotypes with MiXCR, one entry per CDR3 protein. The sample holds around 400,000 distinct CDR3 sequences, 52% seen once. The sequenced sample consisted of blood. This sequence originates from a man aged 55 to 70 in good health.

Here the CDR3 reads CASSLQGASDTQYF. In nucleotides, the CDR3 is TGTGCCAGCAGCTTACAGGGGGCCTCAGATACGCAGTATTTT. This sequence joins TRBV7-2 and TRBJ2-3; 8 bases are a match to TRBD1. This CDR3 comprises 14 residues. Germline CDR1 reads SGHTA; CDR2 reads FQGNSA. With V trimmed by 2 bases and J by 4 bases, 2 bases remained unmatched.